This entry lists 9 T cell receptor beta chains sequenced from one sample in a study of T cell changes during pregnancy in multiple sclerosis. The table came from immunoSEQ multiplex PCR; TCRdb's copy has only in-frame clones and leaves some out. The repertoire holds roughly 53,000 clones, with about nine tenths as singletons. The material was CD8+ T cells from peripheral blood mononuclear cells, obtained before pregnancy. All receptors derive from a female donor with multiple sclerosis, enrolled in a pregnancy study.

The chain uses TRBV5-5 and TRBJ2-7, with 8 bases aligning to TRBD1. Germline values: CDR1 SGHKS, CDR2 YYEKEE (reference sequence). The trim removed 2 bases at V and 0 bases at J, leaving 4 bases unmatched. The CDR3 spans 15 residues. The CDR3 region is CASSFPGTGSYEQYF. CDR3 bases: TGTGCCAGCAGCTTTCCCGGGACAGGCTCCTACGAGCAGTACTTC.

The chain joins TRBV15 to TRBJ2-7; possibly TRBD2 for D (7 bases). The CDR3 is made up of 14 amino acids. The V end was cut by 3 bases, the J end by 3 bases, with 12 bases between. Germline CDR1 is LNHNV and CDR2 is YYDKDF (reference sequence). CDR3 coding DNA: TGTGCCACCAGCAGGGGAGGGGACAACTACGAGCAGTACTTC. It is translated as CATSRGGDNYEQYF.

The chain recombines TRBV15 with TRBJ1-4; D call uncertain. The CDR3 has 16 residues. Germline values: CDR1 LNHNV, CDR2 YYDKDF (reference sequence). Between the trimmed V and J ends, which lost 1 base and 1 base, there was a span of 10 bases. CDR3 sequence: CATSRGRDRTNEKLFF. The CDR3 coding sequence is TGTGCCACCAGCAGAGGGAGGGATAGAACTAATGAAAAACTGTTTTTT.

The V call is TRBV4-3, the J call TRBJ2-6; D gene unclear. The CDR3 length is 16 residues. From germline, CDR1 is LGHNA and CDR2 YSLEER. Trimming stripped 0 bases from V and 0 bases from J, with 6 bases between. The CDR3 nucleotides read TGCGCCAGCAGCCAAGATACGGGCTCTGGGGCCAACGTCCTGACTTTC. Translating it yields CASSQDTGSGANVLTF.

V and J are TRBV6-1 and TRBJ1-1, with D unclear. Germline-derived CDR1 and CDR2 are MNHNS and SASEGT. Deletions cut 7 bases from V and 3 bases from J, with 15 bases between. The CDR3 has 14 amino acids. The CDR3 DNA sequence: TGTGCCAGCACCACGTACGGGTCGTACACTGAAGCTTTCTTT. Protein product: CASTTYGSYTEAFF.

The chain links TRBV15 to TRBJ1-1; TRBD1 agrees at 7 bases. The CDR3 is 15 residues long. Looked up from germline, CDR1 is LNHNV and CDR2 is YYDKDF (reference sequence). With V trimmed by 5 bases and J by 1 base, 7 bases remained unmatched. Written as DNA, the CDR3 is TGTGCCACCAGCGCCCCGAGGGGGCCGAACACTGAAGCTTTCTTT. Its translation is CATSAPRGPNTEAFF.

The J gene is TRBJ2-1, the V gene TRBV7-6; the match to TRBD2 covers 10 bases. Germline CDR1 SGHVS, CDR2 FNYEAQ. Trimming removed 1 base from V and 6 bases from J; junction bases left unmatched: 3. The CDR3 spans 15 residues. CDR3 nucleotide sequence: TGTGCCAGCAGCTTAGAGCCTAGCGGGGGCAATGAGCAGTTCTTC. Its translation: CASSLEPSGGNEQFF.

For the CDR3, the DNA is TGTGCCAGCAGCCTTACCGGGACAGGGGCCTACGAGCAGTACTTC. Protein sequence: CASSLTGTGAYEQYF. The V call is TRBV9, the J call TRBJ2-7; 10 nucleotides align to TRBD1. The germline V gene encodes CDR1 SGDLS and CDR2 YYNGEE. After removal of 4 bases from V and 2 bases from J, the junction contained 6 bases not matched to a gene. CDR3 length: 15 residues.

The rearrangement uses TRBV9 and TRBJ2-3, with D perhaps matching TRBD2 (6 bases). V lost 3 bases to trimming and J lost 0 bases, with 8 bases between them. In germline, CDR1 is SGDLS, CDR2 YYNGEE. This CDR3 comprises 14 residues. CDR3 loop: CASSGGTSTDTQYF. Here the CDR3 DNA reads TGTGCCAGCAGCGGGGGGACTAGCACAGATACGCAGTATTTT.